Below are 17 T cell receptor beta chains sequenced from a single sample in a study of shared clonotypes between healthy human individuals. The table came from immunoSEQ multiplex PCR; TCRdb's copy has only in-frame clones and leaves some out. The sample yields a few million clones, over 85% seen once. The sequenced sample was naive CD4+ T cells from PBMCs. Subset reported: CD45RA+ positively selected. The receptors stem from a man aged 18 to 30 in good health. Some clones in this sample may be carry-over from other donors' samples.

The chain links TRBV30 to TRBJ2-1; D perhaps matches TRBD2 (6 bases). V was cut by 0 bases and J by 2 bases, with 8 bases left in between. This CDR3 has 14 amino acids. The germline V gene encodes CDR1 GTSNPN and CDR2 SVGIG (reference sequence). The CDR3 nucleotides read TGTGCCTGGAGTGTGGGGGGAGCCTACAATGAGCAGTTCTTC. This codes for CAWSVGGAYNEQFF.

The rearrangement uses TRBV10-3 and TRBJ2-3; D call uncertain. The CDR3 loop spans 14 amino acids. The V end lost 6 bases, the J end lost 2 bases, and 12 bases lay between the germline ends. Germline V gives CDR1 ENHRY, CDR2 SYGVKD. DNA for the CDR3: TGTGCCATCAGCTCATCCCCCGTCACAGATACGCAGTATTTT. Encoded protein: CAISSSPVTDTQYF.

CDR3: CASNYRGGGNEQYF. CDR3 nucleotides: TGTGCCAGTAACTACAGGGGCGGAGGGAACGAGCAGTACTTC. The chain carries TRBV10-3 and TRBJ2-7, with a tentative D call TRBD1 (7 bases). The germline V and J ends were trimmed by 10 bases and 5 bases, with 21 bases remaining between them. The germline V gene has CDR1 ENHRY and CDR2 SYGVKD. This CDR3 spans 14 amino acids.

This clone was seen a single time. The chain joins TRBV29-1 to TRBJ1-4; TRBD1 matches 8 bases. V dropped 0 bases and J dropped 7; count of bases not matched to a gene: 4. Looked up from germline, CDR1 is SQVTM and CDR2 is ANQGSEA. This CDR3 contains 14 residues. Here the CDR3 reads CSVEDRGRVEKLFF. CDR3 in DNA: TGCAGCGTTGAAGACAGGGGGCGGGTTGAAAAACTGTTTTTT. The whole variable domain, filled in from reference TRBV29-1 and TRBJ1-4, reads SAVISQKPSRDICQRGTSLTIQCQVDSQVTMMFWYRQQPGQSLTLIATANQGSEATYESGFVIDKFPISRPNLTFSTLTVSNMSPEDSSIYLCSVEDRGRVEKLFFGSGTQLSVL.

V usage is TRBV7-3 and J usage is TRBJ2-1, with 9 bases fitting TRBD1. Germline values: CDR1 SGHTA, CDR2 FQGTGA. The CDR3 runs 14 residues. The ends lost 5 bases at V and 9 bases at J; junction bases unmatched: 8. The CDR3 region is CASSQGQGRTEQFF. As DNA, the CDR3 is TGTGCCAGCAGCCAGGGACAGGGTAGGACTGAGCAGTTCTTC. The full variable domain, with the rest looked up from reference TRBV7-3 and TRBJ2-1, is GAGVSQTPSNKVTEKGKYVELRCDPISGHTALYWYRQSLGQGPEFLIYFQGTGAADDSGLPNDRFFAVRPEGSVSTLKIQRTERGDSAVYLCASSQGQGRTEQFFGPGTRLTVL.

This clone was counted a single time. J is TRBJ1-2 and V is TRBV5-1; 9 bases are a match to TRBD1. In germline, CDR1 is SGHRS, CDR2 YFSETQ. The CDR3 runs to 14 residues. J was trimmed by 5 bases and V by 3 bases; bases with no gene match: 5. CDR3 nucleotides: TGCGCCAGCAGCTGGGGACAGGGAGCTTATGGCTACACCTTC. Its protein product is CASSWGQGAYGYTF.

The chain links TRBV5-4 to TRBJ2-7, with 12 bases fitting TRBD2. Per the germline V gene, CDR1 is SGHNT and CDR2 is YYREEE (reference sequence). The CDR3 length is 16 residues. V lost 2 bases and J lost 4; bases outside the gene matches: 7. The CDR3 DNA sequence: TGTGCCAGCAGCTTCTCTAGCGGGAGGGCCGTTTACGAGCAGTACTTC. It encodes CASSFSSGRAVYEQYF.

This sequence joins TRBV11-1 and TRBJ2-1, with 9 bases lining up with TRBD2. This CDR3 is 15 amino acids long. Per the germline V gene, CDR1 is SGHAT and CDR2 is FQDESV (reference sequence). V shed 5 bases, J shed 0 bases, and the junction held 2 bases outside the gene matches. DNA of the CDR3: TGTGCCAGCAGCGTTAGCGGGAGCTCCTACAATGAGCAGTTCTTC. Its translation: CASSVSGSSYNEQFF.

The J gene is TRBJ2-5, the V gene TRBV9; no clear D gene. The CDR3 is made up of 17 amino acids. Germline assignment: CDR1 SGDLS and CDR2 YYNGEE. V lost 0 bases, J lost 2 bases, and 17 bases lay in between. The CDR3 DNA reads TGTGCCAGCAGCGTAGCTAAGAGCTACGGGCCACAAGAGACCCAGTACTTC. This codes for CASSVAKSYGPQETQYF. The variable domain in full, completed from reference TRBV9 and TRBJ2-5, reads DSGVTQTPKHLITATGQRVTLRCSPRSGDLSVYWYQQSLDQGLQFLIQYYNGEERAKGNILERFSAQQFPDLHSELNLSSLELGDSALYFCASSVAKSYGPQETQYFGPGTRLLVL.

This chain uses TRBV2 with TRBJ1-2, with unresolved D. Germline values: CDR1 SNHLY, CDR2 FYNNEI. The V end was cut by 3 bases, the J end by 3 bases, with 8 bases between. There are 13 residues in the CDR3. In DNA form, the CDR3 reads TGTGCCAGCAGTGAGGAGTCCTACTATGGCTACACCTTC. Encoded protein: CASSEESYYGYTF.

As to this clone: The sample carries other DNA sequences with the same CDR3. The chain combines TRBV5-1 with TRBJ1-5; D unresolved. The CDR3 is made up of 14 amino acids. The ends were cut back, 0 bases at V and 7 bases at J, with 11 bases in the middle. CDR1 SGHRS and CDR2 YFSETQ come from the germline V gene. CDR3 region: CASSLEAGYQPQHF. DNA of the CDR3: TGCGCCAGCAGCTTGGAGGCAGGCTACCAGCCCCAGCATTTT.

As concerns this clone: Other DNA sequences in the sample encode the same CDR3. The J gene is TRBJ1-5, the V gene TRBV5-1, with a weak D call TRBD1 (5 bases). The CDR3 spans 14 residues. Germline CDR1 SGHRS, CDR2 YFSETQ. Trimming removed 0 bases from V and 5 bases from J, with 9 bases in between. CDR3 loop: CASSLGGGDQPQHF. The CDR3 DNA sequence: TGCGCCAGCAGCTTGGGCGGGGGAGATCAGCCCCAGCATTTT. Looking up the rest from reference TRBV5-1 and TRBJ1-5 gives the full variable domain: KAGVTQTPRYLIKTRGQQVTLSCSPISGHRSVSWYQQTPGQGLQFLFEYFSETQRNKGNFPGRFSGRQFSNSRSEMNVSTLELGDSALYLCASSLGGGDQPQHFGDGTRLSIL.

The V and J genes are TRBV7-9 and TRBJ1-2, with TRBD1 identical over 9 bases. V lost 1 base, J lost 8 bases, and 8 bases stayed unmatched. Germline CDR1 reads SEHNR; CDR2 reads FQNEAQ (reference sequence). The CDR3 extends over 15 amino acids. CDR3 in amino acids: CASSLVLQGASGYTF. The CDR3 bases are TGTGCCAGCAGCTTAGTGTTACAGGGGGCTAGCGGCTACACCTTC.

The V gene is TRBV6-1, the J gene TRBJ2-7, with 7 bases that match TRBD1. This CDR3 spans 14 amino acids. From germline, CDR1 is MNHNS and CDR2 SASEGT. Germline trimming cut 7 bases from V and 4 bases from J; bases unmatched to any gene: 10. CDR3 sequence reads: CASIGDRLLYEQYF. The CDR3 nucleotides are TGTGCCAGCATAGGGGACAGATTACTATACGAGCAGTACTTC.

The chain links TRBV4-1 to TRBJ1-2; TRBD1 agrees at 10 bases. Germline V gives CDR1 MGHRA, CDR2 YSYEKL. V gave up 3 bases and J gave up 5 bases; unmatched junction bases: 6. This CDR3 comprises 15 residues. CDR3 region: CASSQTGGLVYGYTF. The CDR3 bases are TGCGCCAGCAGCCAGACAGGGGGCTTAGTGTATGGCTACACCTTC.

The chain employs TRBV18 and TRBJ2-7; D uncertain. Trimming removed 1 base at V and 4 bases at J, with 8 bases between. CDR3 length: 13 residues. Germline CDR1 is KGHSH and CDR2 is LQKENI. CDR3 in amino acids: CASSPQKQYEQYF. CDR3 bases: TGTGCCAGCTCACCACAAAAACAGTACGAGCAGTACTTC. The complete variable domain, with remaining parts taken from reference TRBV18 and TRBJ2-7, reads NAGVMQNPRHLVRRRGQEARLRCSPMKGHSHVYWYRQLPEEGLKFMVYLQKENIIDESGMPKERFSAEFPKEGPSILRIQQVVRGDSAAYFCASSPQKQYEQYFGPGTRLTVT.

The genes are TRBV25-1 and TRBJ2-7; no firm D call. Trimming stripped 3 bases from V and 2 bases from J, with 17 bases between. Looked up from germline, CDR1 is MGHDK and CDR2 is SYGVNS. CDR3 length: 16 residues. The CDR3 loop reads CASSEFSAPRPYEQYF. For the CDR3, the DNA is TGTGCCAGCAGTGAGTTTTCAGCGCCCAGACCCTACGAGCAGTACTTC.